This record covers a single T cell receptor (beta chain). The data are from a study of blood T cell repertoires in COVID-19. About the study: Samples came from the United States, Italy and Spain, spanning acute and convalescent COVID-19.

Authors' data handling: Cell counts per sample came from amplifying reference gene primers. The protocol was immunoSEQ multiplex PCR, while the TCRdb copy is restricted to in-frame clones and leaves out a portion. The V and J calls and clone size are taken from that table; D and trimming were inferred from the DNA. The repertoire has about 260,000 clones, 85% of them found once; the top ten carry about 14%. CDR3 length: 13 residues. V lost 1 base and J lost 4; bases outside the gene matches: 1. Germline values: CDR1 GTSNPN, CDR2 SVGIG (reference sequence). The chain joins TRBV30 to TRBJ1-5; 7 bases are a match to TRBD1. The sequence was collected from a human donor in a cohort sampled during active COVID-19. Sequenced: peripheral blood. CDR3 residues: CAWSGDRNQPQHF. CDR3 nucleotide sequence: TGTGCCTGGAGTGGGGACAGAAATCAGCCCCAGCATTTT.